This T cell receptor (beta chain) is from a study of shared clonotypes between healthy human individuals. About the study: Researchers assigned three CD4 naive, three CD4 memory, two CD8 naive and one CD8 memory plate to each donor.

Positive CCR7 selection of CD45RO-negative cells yielded the naive CD8 cells, and terminally differentiated effector memory CD45RA+ cells were excluded. The assay ran at deep level. TCRdb keeps only in-frame clones here, not all; method: immunoSEQ multiplex PCR. The sample has about 1.9 million clones, 93% seen once. The source is a man aged 18 to 29 in good health. Some clones in this sample may be carry-over from other donors' samples. The sequenced sample was naive CD8+ T cells from PBMCs.

This CDR3 is CASSPGLQDHEQYF. CDR3 coding DNA: TGCGCCAGCAGCCCAGGTTTACAGGACCACGAGCAGTACTTC. V is TRBV4-3 and J is TRBJ2-7; D perhaps matches TRBD1 (5 bases). Trimming took 4 bases from V and 5 from J, leaving 15 bases between them. There are 14 residues in the CDR3. Per the germline V gene, CDR1 is LGHNA and CDR2 is YSLEER.